These 12 T cell receptor beta chains were all obtained from the same sample, sequenced in a study of identical twins. TCRdb reprocessed the 5' RACE reads via MiXCR and lists one record per CDR3 protein. The sample includes roughly 470,000 distinct CDR3 sequences, 13% to 15% of them seen just once. Separately, the same data were catalogued under a study of yellow fever vaccine responses in identical twins.

Sequencing was done on a sample of CD4+ T cells sorted from blood. These receptors all come from a woman younger than 35 in good health.

The chain employs TRBV25-1 and TRBJ2-5; D possibly corresponds to TRBD1 (6 bases). The V gene's germline CDR1 is MGHDK and CDR2 SYGVNS. V was clipped by 5 bases and J by 5 bases, with 24 bases between them. This CDR3 contains 17 residues. CDR3 amino acids: CASSNPPSTGNFETQYF. For the CDR3, the DNA is TGTGCCAGCAGTAACCCCCCGTCCACAGGGAATTTCGAGACCCAGTACTTC.

This clonotype was seen repeatedly, ten times or more. The rearrangement links TRBV3-1 to TRBJ1-1; D may be TRBD1 (5 bases). This CDR3 comprises 15 residues. Trimming left V 1 base short and J 2 bases short, with 11 bases between. Germline loops: CDR1 LGHDT, CDR2 YNNKEL (reference sequence). CDR3 bases: TGTGCCAGCAGCCAAGGACAGATAGACAACACTGAAGCTTTCTTT. This codes for CASSQGQIDNTEAFF.

There are a few counts of this clonotype. J is TRBJ2-1 and V is TRBV5-1, with D perhaps assigned TRBD1 or TRBD2 (5 bases each). There are 10 residues in the CDR3. Trimming left V 10 bases short and J 6 bases short, with 8 bases between. Looked up from germline, CDR1 is SGHRS and CDR2 is YFSETQ. Written as DNA, the CDR3 is TGCGCCGGGACCGGCAATGAGCAGTTCTTC. As protein: CAGTGNEQFF.

There are a few counts of this clonotype. This chain connects TRBV27 to TRBJ2-5; D is possibly TRBD2 (5 bases). This CDR3 contains 13 residues. CDR1 is MNHEY, CDR2 SMNVEV, per germline (reference sequence). Deletions cut 3 bases from V and 4 bases from J, with 9 bases between. The DNA for the CDR3 is TGTGCCAGCAGTTTCAGCGGTCCAGAGACCCAGTACTTC. It codes for CASSFSGPETQYF.

In its sample, this clonotype was seen many times. The chain carries TRBV6-2 or TRBV6-3 and TRBJ2-2; 11 bases fit TRBD1. Germline V gives CDR1 MNHEY, CDR2 SVGEGT. The CDR3 is made up of 16 amino acids. V shed 2 bases, J shed 2 bases, and the junction held 1 base outside the gene matches. The CDR3, as DNA: TGTGCCAGCAGTTACGGGACAGGGGGAAACACCGGGGAGCTGTTTTTT. Translated: CASSYGTGGNTGELFF.

This clonotype was seen more than once but under ten times. The CDR3 DNA reads TGCAGCGTTGATCGTCCAGGCTCCTACGAGCAGTACTTC. Protein product: CSVDRPGSYEQYF. The chain joins TRBV29-1 to TRBJ2-7; no clear D gene. Germline V gene data show CDR1 as SQVTM and CDR2 as ANQGSEA. V lost 3 bases and J lost 0, with 9 bases in between. CDR3 length equals 13 residues.

The CDR3 DNA reads TGCGCCAGCAGACGACAGGGTTACGAGCAGTACTTC. This sequence encodes CASRRQGYEQYF. This chain links TRBV5-1 with TRBJ2-7, with 7 bases aligning to TRBD1. Looked up from germline, CDR1 is SGHRS and CDR2 is YFSETQ. The CDR3 runs 12 residues. V shed 5 bases and J 4 bases; nucleotides not matched to a gene: 3.

The rearrangement uses TRBV4-2 and TRBJ2-1, with D unresolved. The CDR3 runs to 15 residues. Per the germline V gene, CDR1 is LGHNA and CDR2 is YNFKEQ. Trimming pared 4 bases from V and 1 base from J, leaving 11 bases between. CDR3 coding DNA: TGTGCCAGCAGCCCCGGGCTCCCATCCTACAATGAGCAGTTCTTC. Protein sequence: CASSPGLPSYNEQFF.

This clonotype was seen more than once but under ten times. This chain connects TRBV6-2 or TRBV6-3 to TRBJ2-1; the D is unclear. Trimming removed 3 bases at V and 1 base at J, with 10 bases between. This CDR3 is built from 15 residues. Germline V gives CDR1 MNHEY, CDR2 SVGEGT. The CDR3 reads CASSYLPVSYNEQFF. CDR3 in DNA: TGTGCCAGCAGTTATCTGCCCGTTTCCTACAATGAGCAGTTCTTC.

This chain connects TRBV21-1 to TRBJ2-1; TRBD1, as called in the table, went unchecked against the DNA. TRBV21-1 counts as a pseudogene. This CDR3 comprises 17 residues. This CDR3 is CASSKAQQGLRTNEQFF. Written as DNA, the CDR3 is TGTGCCAGCAGCAAAGCCCAACAGGGACTTCGTACCAATGAGCAGTTCTTC.

J is TRBJ1-1 and V is TRBV7-3; D unclear. The V gene's germline CDR1 is SGHTA and CDR2 FQGTGA. V gave up 4 bases and J gave up 1 base, with 7 bases separating them. This CDR3 is 13 amino acids long. CDR3: CASSYTRNTEAFF. The CDR3 DNA follows: TGTGCCAGCAGCTATACAAGGAACACTGAAGCTTTCTTT.

The gene calls are TRBV4-1 and TRBJ2-2; D tentatively fits TRBD1 or TRBD2 (5 bases each). Germline V lookup: CDR1 MGHRA, CDR2 YSYEKL. V was cut by 1 base and J by 5 bases, with 14 bases left in between. The CDR3 totals 16 residues. This CDR3 is CASSQGRGSGTGELFF. The DNA of the CDR3 is TGCGCCAGCAGCCAAGGAAGGGGATCGGGGACCGGGGAGCTGTTTTTT.